This TCR beta chain was recorded in a study of CXCR3-negative and CXCR3-positive naive CD8 T cells. Study results and caveats: The study found comparably high diversity in both naive subsets and much lower diversity in memory CD8+ cells.

The CDR3 has 12 residues. CDR1 is SQVTM and CDR2 is ANQGSEA in the germline V gene. As to this clonotype: Antigen specificity is unknown.

5' RACE with UMI labels generated the TRB cDNA libraries. TCRdb reprocessed the 5' RACE reads and keeps a single row for each CDR3 protein, giving no DNA. The sample has fewer than 60,000 distinct CDR3 sequences, and its top ten clones hold 20% to 25%. Triplicates of 300,000 cells were sorted from each CD8+ T cell subset. Sequencing used memory CD8+ T cells from blood. This sequence was found in a human donor in good health. Some clones in this sample may be carry-over from other donors' samples. The chain joins TRBV29-1 to TRBJ2-1. The CDR3 reads CSVVIARDEQFF.